The 29 T cell receptor beta chains given below trace back to one sample, sequenced in a study of cytomegalovirus exposure and HLA in healthy donors listed by TCRdb under 2017. Libraries came from the immunoSEQ multiplex PCR assay. The multiplex PCR relied on a mix of 60 forward primers for TCR Vbeta segments and 13 reverse primers for TCR Jbeta segments. The source is immuneACCESS, and TCRdb retained only in-frame sequences with V and J called. Part of the clones is not carried over; for the studies checked, unresolved V genes explain less than half of this, and the remainder is unexplained. The sample has more than 140,000 clones on record, around 82% of them singletons. The ten largest clones add up to roughly 3.2% of the sample. The sample taken for sequencing was PBMCs. These TCRs come from a man between 18 and 35 years old in good health and CMV-seropositive.

V gene TRBV7-9 combines with J gene TRBJ2-6, with D perhaps matching TRBD1 (5 bases). This CDR3 spans 14 amino acids. Germline loops: CDR1 SEHNR, CDR2 FQNEAQ (reference sequence). V was cut by 5 bases and J by 6 bases, with 11 bases left in between. In DNA, the CDR3 is TGTGCCAGCAGCCCGGACAACTTGGCCAACGTCCTGACTTTC. Translating gives CASSPDNLANVLTF.

This clone was seen a few times. CDR3 in amino acids: CASSSTSAGEQFF. DNA of the CDR3: TGTGCCAGTAGCTCGACTAGCGCAGGGGAGCAGTTCTTC. This chain uses TRBV19 with TRBJ2-1; 8 bases map to TRBD2. The CDR3 sequence is 13 residues long. Germline V gene data show CDR1 as LNHDA and CDR2 as SQIVND (reference sequence). V was clipped by 6 bases and J by 10 bases; unmatched bases: 8.

V gene TRBV11-2 combines with J gene TRBJ2-7, with no clear D. Trimming shortened V by 4 bases and J by 6 bases, and 10 bases separated the two germline ends. The CDR3 is 12 residues long. Germline CDR1 and CDR2: SGHAT and FQNNGV. The CDR3 spells CASSYLIGEQYF. DNA of the CDR3: TGTGCCAGCAGCTACTTAATCGGCGAGCAGTACTTC.

The chain couples TRBV4-1 to TRBJ1-2, with a weak D call TRBD1 (5 bases). Germline loops: CDR1 MGHRA, CDR2 YSYEKL. Trimming pared 0 bases from V and 0 bases from J, leaving 8 bases between. The CDR3 runs 15 residues. Here the CDR3 reads CASSQEPGTNYGYTF. DNA for the CDR3: TGCGCCAGCAGCCAAGAACCAGGGACTAACTATGGCTACACCTTC.

The V and J genes are TRBV9 and TRBJ1-1, with 7 bases aligning to TRBD1. The CDR3 spans 15 residues. After removal of 4 bases from V and 4 bases from J, the junction contained 10 bases not matched to a gene. CDR1 SGDLS and CDR2 YYNGEE come from the germline V gene. The CDR3 loop is CASSLTDRAGTEAFF. CDR3 nucleotides: TGTGCCAGCAGCCTTACCGACAGGGCTGGCACTGAAGCTTTCTTT.

V is TRBV9 and J is TRBJ2-1, with TRBD2 identical over 7 bases. There are 15 residues in the CDR3. The V gene end was trimmed by 6 bases and the J gene end by 8 bases; junction bases not matched to a gene: 14. Germline-derived CDR1 and CDR2 are SGDLS and YYNGEE. The chain's CDR3 is CASTVGAGEGYEQFF. CDR3 nucleotide sequence: TGTGCCAGCACCGTCGGGGCGGGAGAGGGGTATGAGCAGTTCTTC.

In its sample, this clone was seen once. The chain carries TRBV5-1 and TRBJ2-2, with D possibly being TRBD2 (5 bases). V dropped 0 bases and J dropped 2 bases, with 14 bases sitting between them. The CDR3 is made up of 17 amino acids. Germline V CDR1 and CDR2: SGHRS, YFSETQ. The CDR3 bases are TGCGCCAGCAGCTTGGATGTAGGAGCGGTAAACACCGGGGAGCTGTTTTTT. It is translated as CASSLDVGAVNTGELFF.

The rearrangement uses TRBV7-9 and TRBJ2-2; 9 positions match TRBD2. This CDR3 is built from 16 residues. J lost 1 base, V lost 5 bases, and 5 bases had no gene match. Looked up from germline, CDR1 is SEHNR and CDR2 is FQNEAQ (reference sequence). In DNA, the CDR3 is TGTGCCAGCAGCCCAGTAGCGGGGGAGAACACCGGGGAGCTGTTTTTT. This sequence encodes CASSPVAGENTGELFF.

This clone has more than one count but fewer than ten. This sequence joins TRBV25-1 and TRBJ1-1; D not resolved. Germline V lookup: CDR1 MGHDK, CDR2 SYGVNS. The CDR3 is 12 amino acids. V lost 6 bases and J lost 6, with 11 bases in between. The CDR3 DNA reads as TGTGCCAGCAGCGTAGGACTGGCTGAAGCTTTCTTT. This gives the protein CASSVGLAEAFF.

This clone was seen more than once but under ten times. The rearrangement links TRBV7-9 to TRBJ2-7; tentatively, D is TRBD2 (6 bases). The CDR3 has 13 residues. Germline V gives CDR1 SEHNR, CDR2 FQNEAQ (reference sequence). Trimming cost V 4 bases and J 2 bases, with 9 bases left between them. This CDR3 is CASSSPGAYEQYF. CDR3 DNA: TGTGCCAGCAGCTCCCCGGGGGCCTACGAGCAGTACTTC.

The rearrangement joins TRBV5-1 to TRBJ2-7; a weak D match, TRBD1 (5 bases). The V gene's germline CDR1 is SGHRS and CDR2 YFSETQ. CDR3 length equals 14 residues. Trimming removed 0 bases from V and 5 bases from J, with 12 bases in between. For the CDR3, the DNA is TGCGCCAGCAGCTTGGTGGCAGGGTCCGACGAGCAGTACTTC. Translating gives CASSLVAGSDEQYF.

This clone has a single count. V gene TRBV11-2 combines with J gene TRBJ2-3; 7 bases map to TRBD2. Trimming cost V 6 bases and J 2 bases; bases outside gene matches: 14. The CDR3 contains 17 residues. Germline lookup yields CDR1 SGHAT and CDR2 FQNNGV. The CDR3 DNA is TGTGCCAGCAGACGCCCGGGGCTAGCGGCGGACACAGATACGCAGTATTTT. This translates into CASRRPGLAADTDTQYF.

The CDR3 reads CSVEDRGHTGELFF. CDR3 in DNA: TGCAGCGTTGAGGACAGGGGGCACACCGGGGAGCTGTTTTTT. The J gene is TRBJ2-2, the V gene TRBV29-1, with 11 bases lining up with TRBD1. The CDR3 is 14 amino acids. The V gene end was trimmed by 3 bases and the J gene end by 3 bases; junction bases not matched to a gene: 0. Germline assignment: CDR1 SQVTM and CDR2 ANQGSEA.

V gene TRBV15 combines with J gene TRBJ1-5; weak D call: TRBD1 (5 bases). This CDR3 is built from 15 residues. Germline CDR1 is LNHNV and CDR2 is YYDKDF (reference sequence). V lost 3 bases and J lost 0, with 9 bases in between. The CDR3: CATSSSGYSNQPQHF. DNA of the CDR3: TGTGCCACCAGCAGTTCAGGGTATAGCAATCAGCCCCAGCATTTT. Using reference TRBV15 and TRBJ1-5 for the parts outside the CDR3, the full variable domain is DAMVIQNPRYQVTQFGKPVTLSCSQTLNHNVMYWYQQKSSQAPKLLFHYYDKDFNNEADTPDNFQSRRPNTSFCFLDIRSPGLGDTAMYLCATSSSGYSNQPQHFGDGTRLSIL.

J is TRBJ1-5 and V is TRBV28; no definite D call. This CDR3 spans 15 amino acids. The germline V gene has CDR1 MDHEN and CDR2 SYDVKM. Trimming shortened V by 6 bases and J by 3 bases, and 15 bases separated the two germline ends. The DNA for the CDR3 is TGTGCCAGCAGGAGGGATAGGGAACCCAATCAGCCCCAGCATTTT. Amino acids: CASRRDREPNQPQHF.

The rearrangement uses TRBV27 and TRBJ2-7; possible D gene TRBD2, 5 bases. The CDR3 runs 12 residues. CDR1 and CDR2 (germline): MNHEY, SMNVEV (reference sequence). V was cut by 6 bases and J by 4 bases, with 10 bases left in between. The CDR3 DNA follows: TGTGCCAGCAGCCTCCGGGGATACGAGCAGTACTTC. It yields the protein CASSLRGYEQYF.

This chain joins TRBV5-6 and TRBJ1-1; a weak D match, TRBD1 (5 bases). CDR1 and CDR2 from the germline V gene are SGHDT and YYEEEE. Trimming cost V 4 bases and J 1 base, with 11 bases left between them. This CDR3 spans 14 amino acids. The CDR3 is CASSRRGTNTEAFF. CDR3 coding DNA: TGTGCCAGCAGCCGCCGGGGGACGAACACTGAAGCTTTCTTT.

This chain's CDR3 is CSVISTASSTDTQYF. The CDR3 DNA reads TGCAGCGTAATATCGACAGCCTCTAGCACAGATACGCAGTATTTT. The V call is TRBV29-1, the J call TRBJ2-3, with D maybe TRBD1 (5 bases). Germline assignment: CDR1 SQVTM and CDR2 ANQGSEA. This CDR3 comprises 15 residues. Trimming shortened V by 6 bases and J by 0 bases, and 16 bases separated the two germline ends.

This clone was counted a few times. The CDR3 DNA sequence: TGTGCCAGCAGCTTGGGGACTCGCTACGAGCAGTACTTC. This gives the protein CASSLGTRYEQYF. The rearrangement joins TRBV5-4 to TRBJ2-7; TRBD2 might be the D (5 bases). The CDR3 totals 13 residues. CDR1 and CDR2 (germline): SGHNT, YYREEE (reference sequence). The V and J ends lost 0 bases and 3 bases respectively, with 7 bases between them.

The V gene is TRBV18, the J gene TRBJ2-1; 11 bases agree with TRBD2. The ends lost 3 bases at V and 10 bases at J; junction bases unmatched: 8. Germline V lookup: CDR1 KGHSH, CDR2 LQKENI. CDR3 length: 15 amino acids. The CDR3 spells CASSPTVLAGEEQFF. The CDR3 nucleotides read TGTGCCAGCTCACCCACTGTACTAGCGGGAGAGGAGCAGTTCTTC.

The rearrangement joins TRBV5-1 to TRBJ2-7; 11 bases are a match to TRBD1. Germline-derived CDR1 and CDR2 are SGHRS and YFSETQ. The CDR3 is made up of 15 amino acids. J was trimmed by 7 bases and V by 2 bases; bases with no gene match: 8. CDR3 loop: CASSFPGQGVWEQYF. CDR3 DNA: TGCGCCAGCAGCTTCCCGGGACAGGGGGTTTGGGAGCAGTACTTC.

The chain links TRBV29-1 to TRBJ2-2; 7 nucleotides line up with TRBD1. Germline CDR1 reads SQVTM; CDR2 reads ANQGSEA. The CDR3 consists of 15 residues. The trim removed 7 bases at V and 1 base at J, leaving 9 bases unmatched. This CDR3 is CSGRTGLKNTGELFF. The CDR3 DNA follows: TGCAGCGGGCGGACAGGCCTAAAGAACACCGGGGAGCTGTTTTTT.

V gene TRBV6-1 combines with J gene TRBJ2-1; 10 nucleotides match TRBD2. Losses at the gene ends were 2 bases for V and 5 bases for J; bases not matched to a gene: 3. The CDR3 sequence is 15 residues long. Germline V lookup: CDR1 MNHNS, CDR2 SASEGT. The CDR3 spells CASSEMGLANNEQFF. CDR3 DNA sequence: TGTGCCAGCAGTGAAATGGGACTAGCGAACAATGAGCAGTTCTTC.

The chain has TRBV4-1 and TRBJ2-5; 10 nucleotides match TRBD2. The V gene end was trimmed by 0 bases and the J gene end by 4 bases; junction bases not matched to a gene: 8. The CDR3 loop spans 17 amino acids. CDR1 is MGHRA, CDR2 YSYEKL, per germline. For the CDR3, the DNA is TGCGCCAGCAGCCAAGATGAAGTAGCGGGAGGATTAGAGACCCAGTACTTC. As protein: CASSQDEVAGGLETQYF.

This clone was picked up a small number of times. The CDR3 spells CASSVYEGLAGPHNEQFF. The CDR3 region has the DNA TGTGCCAGCAGCGTATACGAGGGACTAGCGGGACCACACAATGAGCAGTTCTTC. The chain employs TRBV9 and TRBJ2-1; TRBD2 matches at 13 bases. J was trimmed by 5 bases and V by 1 base; bases with no gene match: 9. Germline V lookup: CDR1 SGDLS, CDR2 YYNGEE. The CDR3 totals 18 residues. Full variable domain (remainder filled in from reference TRBV9 and TRBJ2-1): DSGVTQTPKHLITATGQRVTLRCSPRSGDLSVYWYQQSLDQGLQFLIQYYNGEERAKGNILERFSAQQFPDLHSELNLSSLELGDSALYFCASSVYEGLAGPHNEQFFGPGTRLTVL.

The chain links TRBV2 to TRBJ1-1; 7 bases map to TRBD1. CDR3 size: 15 residues. V lost 6 bases, J lost 0 bases, and 7 bases stayed unmatched. The germline CDR1 and CDR2 sequences are SNHLY and FYNNEI. CDR3 nucleotides: TGTGCCAGCAGCTTACAGGGGCAGATGAACACTGAAGCTTTCTTT. Amino acid sequence: CASSLQGQMNTEAFF.

The rearrangement joins TRBV25-1 to TRBJ2-7, with unresolved D. This CDR3 is 15 amino acids long. V was pared by 3 bases and J by 4 bases, with 16 bases between. Germline lookup yields CDR1 MGHDK and CDR2 SYGVNS. CDR3 coding DNA: TGTGCCAGCAGTGATAACGTATACAACGGGTACGAGCAGTACTTC. Its translation is CASSDNVYNGYEQYF.

The genes are TRBV4-1 and TRBJ1-1; 8 bases match TRBD1. CDR1 MGHRA and CDR2 YSYEKL come from the germline V gene. The junction had 12 bases not matched to a gene; V was cut back by 0 bases and J by 3 bases. The CDR3 consists of 18 residues. This CDR3 reads CASSQDVQGGLRDTEAFF. The CDR3 coding sequence is TGCGCCAGCAGCCAAGATGTACAGGGGGGGCTGAGGGACACTGAAGCTTTCTTT.

The rearrangement uses TRBV6-5 and TRBJ2-3, with D hard to call. The CDR3 has 13 residues. Trimming removed 3 bases at V and 0 bases at J, with 4 bases between. Germline-derived CDR1 and CDR2 are MNHEY and SVGAGI. This CDR3 reads CASSYRSTDTQYF. As DNA, the CDR3 is TGTGCCAGCAGTTATAGAAGCACAGATACGCAGTATTTT.